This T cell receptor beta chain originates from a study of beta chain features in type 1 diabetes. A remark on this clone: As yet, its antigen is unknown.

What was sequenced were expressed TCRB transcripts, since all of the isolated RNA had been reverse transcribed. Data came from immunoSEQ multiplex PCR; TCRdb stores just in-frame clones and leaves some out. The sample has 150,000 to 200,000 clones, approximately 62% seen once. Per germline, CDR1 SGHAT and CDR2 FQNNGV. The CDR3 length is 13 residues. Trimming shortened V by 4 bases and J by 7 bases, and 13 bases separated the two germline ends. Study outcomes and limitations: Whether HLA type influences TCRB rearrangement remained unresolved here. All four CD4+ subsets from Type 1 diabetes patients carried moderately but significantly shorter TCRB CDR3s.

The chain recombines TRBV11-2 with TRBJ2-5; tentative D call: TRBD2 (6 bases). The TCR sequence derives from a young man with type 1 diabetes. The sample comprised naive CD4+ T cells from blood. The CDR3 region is CASSSGDNLTQYF. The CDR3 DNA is TGTGCCAGCAGCTCGGGAGACAACCTGACCCAGTACTTC.